A single sample gave rise to the 16 T cell receptor beta chains below, sequenced in a study of blood T cells in healthy people across ages. For the second PCR, which ran for 7 to 11 cycles, a sample-barcoded 5' primer and a J-beta primer mix were used. One entry per CDR3 protein, called by TCRdb with MiXCR from the 5' RACE reads. The table lists about 1,500,000 distinct CDR3 sequences, 28% of them singletons. The material sequenced was blood. The source is a woman aged 25 to 39 in good health.

In this sample, this clonotype turned up once. The chain is built from TRBV2 and TRBJ2-6; tentative D call: TRBD1 (6 bases). CDR1 SNHLY and CDR2 FYNNEI come from the germline V gene. This CDR3 is built from 17 residues. V lost 4 bases and J lost 0, with 13 bases in between. As DNA, the CDR3 is TGTGCCAGCAGTGGAGGACAGTTACCCTCTGGGGCCAACGTCCTGACTTTC. Translating it yields CASSGGQLPSGANVLTF. The whole variable domain, remainder taken from reference TRBV2 and TRBJ2-6, is EPEVTQTPSHQVTQMGQEVILRCVPISNHLYFYWYRQILGQKVEFLVSFYNNEISEKSEIFDDQFSVERPDGSNFTLKIRSTKLEDSAMYFCASSGGQLPSGANVLTFGAGSRLTVL.

The chain links TRBV4-3 to TRBJ1-5; unclear D gene. Germline V CDR1 and CDR2: LGHNA, YSLEER. V dropped 4 bases and J dropped 1 base, with 17 bases sitting between them. This CDR3 has 17 amino acids. The CDR3 region has the DNA TGCGCCAGCAGCCCTGGACGGGGATCGGGAAGCAATCAGCCCCAGCATTTT. Amino acids: CASSPGRGSGSNQPQHF.

This clonotype occurred many times. The chain uses TRBV7-9 and TRBJ2-7; TRBD2 might be the D (5 bases). The CDR3 has 13 residues. Germline values: CDR1 SEHNR, CDR2 FQNEAQ (reference sequence). Trimming left V 5 bases short and J 7 bases short, with 15 bases between. CDR3 in DNA: TGTGCCAGCAGCCAAGAGACGGGCGGGGAGCAGTACTTC. Its translation: CASSQETGGEQYF.

The chain recombines TRBV5-1 with TRBJ2-5; D might be TRBD1 (5 bases). CDR3 length: 14 amino acids. V shed 4 bases and J shed 4 bases, with 14 bases lying between them. Germline V lookup: CDR1 SGHRS, CDR2 YFSETQ. Here the CDR3 reads CASSLWGGPETQYF. DNA of the CDR3: TGCGCCAGCAGCCTTTGGGGCGGCCCAGAGACCCAGTACTTC.

V and J are TRBV6-2 or TRBV6-3 and TRBJ2-1, with TRBD2 matching 8 bases. Germline CDR1 MNHEY, CDR2 SVGEGT. The CDR3 sequence is 16 residues long. With V trimmed by 10 bases and J by 3 bases, 14 bases remained unmatched. CDR3 sequence reads: CATYPLGGRHYNEQFF. In DNA form, the CDR3 reads TGTGCCACATATCCCCTCGGCGGGAGGCACTACAATGAGCAGTTCTTC.

Only a few counts were recorded for this clonotype. V usage is TRBV6-2 or TRBV6-3 and J usage is TRBJ2-2; 10 bases line up with TRBD2. The germline CDR1 and CDR2 sequences are MNHEY and SVGEGT. V lost 6 bases, J lost 6 bases, and 7 bases stayed unmatched. CDR3 length equals 15 residues. CDR3 in amino acids: CASSRAGGPPGELFF. CDR3 bases: TGTGCCAGCAGCCGAGCGGGAGGGCCGCCCGGGGAGCTGTTTTTT.

The chain has TRBV4-3 and TRBJ1-1; D is undetermined. CDR3 length: 14 amino acids. From germline, CDR1 is LGHNA and CDR2 YSLEER. V lost 1 base and J lost 3, with 9 bases in between. CDR3 sequence reads: CASSQAVKHTEAFF. The CDR3 region has the DNA TGCGCCAGCAGCCAAGCGGTAAAACACACTGAAGCTTTCTTT.

This clonotype has just a few counts. The chain uses TRBV2 and TRBJ1-2; 11 bases agree with TRBD1. Germline values: CDR1 SNHLY, CDR2 FYNNEI. The V segment lost 7 bases and the J segment 11 bases; nucleotides outside the gene matches: 6. The CDR3 is 12 residues long. The CDR3 here is CASKGTGGGYTF. The CDR3 DNA follows: TGTGCCAGCAAAGGGACAGGGGGAGGATACACCTTC.

The V and J genes are TRBV20-1 and TRBJ1-4, with unresolved D. V was pared by 4 bases and J by 0 bases, with 12 bases between. CDR1 DFQATT and CDR2 SNEGSKA come from the germline V gene (reference sequence). The CDR3 is 15 amino acids. CDR3 region: CSATPLGATNEKLFF. CDR3 sequence (DNA): TGCAGTGCTACTCCCCTGGGCGCAACTAATGAAAAACTGTTTTTT.

The chain carries TRBV28 and TRBJ1-5; perhaps TRBD1 as D (6 bases). Trimming stripped 4 bases from V and 3 bases from J, with 13 bases between. The CDR3 contains 15 residues. Germline V gene lookup returns CDR1 MDHEN and CDR2 SYDVKM. CDR3 in amino acids: CASSSPGGLNQPQHF. CDR3 bases: TGTGCCAGCAGTTCCCCCGGGGGGCTCAATCAGCCCCAGCATTTT.

This clonotype was recorded only once. The chain uses TRBV28 and TRBJ1-4; D perhaps matches TRBD1 (6 bases). The CDR3 runs 13 residues. The V and J ends lost 5 bases and 10 bases respectively, with 14 bases between them. Germline assignment: CDR1 MDHEN and CDR2 SYDVKM. The CDR3 here is CASSRTDEGKLFF. In DNA, the CDR3 is TGTGCCAGCAGTAGGACAGATGAGGGAAAACTGTTTTTT.

About this clonotype: One end of the junction fails to match germline, which may point to a read error. This chain joins TRBV10-3 and TRBJ2-1; D is unresolved. The germline CDR1 and CDR2 sequences are ENHRY and SYGVKD. The CDR3 length is 12 residues. CDR3 DNA sequence: TGTGCCATCAGTGAGTCGGGGTATGAGCAGTTTTTC. It specifies CAISESGYEQFF.

This clonotype was detected a few times. The rearrangement links TRBV29-1 to TRBJ2-1; D may be TRBD1 or TRBD2 (5 bases each). V lost 3 bases and J 7 bases, leaving 10 bases between the germline ends. Germline V gene data show CDR1 as SQVTM and CDR2 as ANQGSEA. This CDR3 region has 12 residues. CDR3 sequence reads: CSVEGTGNEQFF. CDR3 nucleotides: TGCAGCGTTGAGGGGACGGGAAATGAGCAGTTCTTC.

This clonotype was picked up a small number of times. The rearrangement links TRBV4-2 to TRBJ2-6; tentative D call: TRBD1 (6 bases). The germline gives CDR1 LGHNA, CDR2 YNFKEQ. CDR3 size: 17 residues. V lost 1 base and J 1 base, leaving 11 bases between the germline ends. The CDR3 coding sequence is TGTGCCAGCAGCCAAGCTCCCAGGGGATCTGGGGCCAACGTCCTGACTTTC. Its protein product is CASSQAPRGSGANVLTF.

This clonotype was seen only a few times. The rearrangement joins TRBV7-2 to TRBJ2-5; the match to TRBD2 covers 8 bases. Looked up from germline, CDR1 is SGHTA and CDR2 is FQGNSA. This CDR3 has 15 amino acids. After removal of 1 base from V and 5 bases from J, the junction contained 6 bases not matched to a gene. CDR3 nucleotides: TGTGCCAGCAGCTTAGTCGGGGGGGGAATTGAGACCCAGTACTTC. As protein: CASSLVGGGIETQYF.

This clonotype was picked up many times. The chain carries TRBV12-3 or TRBV12-4 and TRBJ2-7; maybe TRBD2 (7 bases). With 6 bases removed from V and 3 bases from J, the gap between germline ends came to 18 bases. CDR3 size: 15 residues. CDR3 DNA: TGTGCCAGCAGCCACCGCCAAGGGGGGGGCTACGAGCAGTACTTC. This gives the protein CASSHRQGGGYEQYF.